This T cell receptor (beta chain) was captured by sequencing in a study of shared clonotypes between healthy human individuals. Profiled with immunoSEQ multiplex PCR; TCRdb holds only in-frame clones, not every one. The sample shows some 2,100,000 clones, under 97% of them seen only once. Donors comprised healthy HIV-negative adults lacking recent acute infections or vaccinations. V lost 5 bases and J lost 3, with 18 bases in between. CDR1 and CDR2 (germline): SGHRS, YFSETQ. This CDR3 is 15 amino acids long. The TCR sequence derives from a man aged 18 to 30 in good health. Sequencing was done on a sample of naive CD4+ T cells sorted from blood. Subset here: CD45RA+ positively selected. The chain has TRBV5-1 and TRBJ2-7, with D possibly being TRBD2 (5 bases). The CDR3 is CASRPRSGAFYEQYF. In DNA form, the CDR3 reads TGCGCCAGCAGACCCAGGAGCGGAGCGTTCTACGAGCAGTACTTC.